This T cell receptor beta chain was documented in a study of beta chain features in type 1 diabetes. The V gene's germline CDR1 is SGHVS and CDR2 FQNEAQ. V shed 5 bases, J shed 6 bases, and the junction held 10 bases outside the gene matches. The CDR3 extends over 16 amino acids. The whole isolated RNA underwent reverse transcription, so sequencing captured expressed TCRB transcripts. Using immunoSEQ multiplex PCR, the repertoire was profiled, and TCRdb retains in-frame clones only, with some absent. Seen here are around 170,000 clones, about 9% observed once, and the top ten hold about 0.65%. This clone was detected only a few times. Its antigen is still unknown. Study-wide results and limits: Researchers report that Type 1 diabetes patients had moderately but significantly shorter TCRB CDR3s across all four CD4+ subsets. Cells with high TCR expression could be over-represented when cDNA is sequenced.

The J gene is TRBJ1-5, the V gene TRBV7-8; 10 bases are a match to TRBD1. Sequencing used central memory CD4+ T cells from blood. The source is a woman aged 30 to 39 with type 1 diabetes. The DNA for the CDR3 is TGTGCCAGCAGCCCGTGGACAGGGGGTAACGGTCAGCCCCAGCATTTT. This sequence encodes CASSPWTGGNGQPQHF.